This section outlines one T cell receptor beta chain sequence together with its context. This clone's antigen is unknown. Within one base of it there is no much larger clone, and no base qualities were kept. Peripheral blood and lesional scalp punch biopsies were obtained from patients with alopecia areata. PBMCs were isolated by density centrifugation and stained for CD3, CD4 and CD8, after which CD4+ and CD8+ T cells were sorted on a FACSAria. As part of a multicenter biomarker study, untreated alopecia areata patients were recruited. In a few patients from the biomarker study, the blood CD8+ T cells went through an additional sort into NKG2D-low and NKG2D-high fractions. The record originates from a study of CD8+ T cells in alopecia areata (dated by TCRdb to the late 2010s). Notes on the research overall: The study used high-throughput TCRbeta sequencing to examine T cell clonal expansion in alopecia areata, in both the C3H/HeJ mouse model and human patients. RNA was extracted with the PAXgene miRNA kit for fixed scalp, the miRNeasy kit for PBMCs, and the RNeasy kit for mouse skin. On the human side, TCRbeta sequencing was run on scalp tissue and on sorted CD4+ and CD8+ peripheral blood T cells from healthy controls and from alopecia areata patients with either patchy or totalis/universalis disease. immunoSEQ multiplex PCR using 35 Vbeta forward primers and 13 Jbeta reverse primers was used to amplify TCRbeta CDR3 regions. Clonality in the scalp was compared among normal scalp (n=4), patchy alopecia areata scalp (n=8), and alopecia totalis/universalis scalp (n=8).

What the work shows at the level of the full study, not this receptor alone: Compared with normal scalp, lesional scalp had higher clonality and more expanded CD8+ clones, particularly in alopecia totalis/universalis, a pattern that suggests antigenic drive. Shared TCR sequences between patients were less evident than in mice, which may be partly attributable to HLA diversity in the patient population. Scalp TCR repertoire analysis is complicated because resident alphabeta T cells in normal human skin are also sequenced, whereas mouse skin is dominated by gammadelta T cells.

Trimming at the junction amounts to 1 base on V and 0 bases on J, and the germline ends lie 8 bases apart. CDR1 is given as SNHLY and CDR2 as FYNNEI, both from the germline V gene. The CDR3 numbers 15 residues from cysteine through phenylalanine. Only the CDR3 DNA is retained, 45 bases long and in frame from the first base. Library preparation was by the immunoSEQ multiplex PCR assay. To provide template for TCR sequencing, every sample had RNA extracted and reverse transcribed into cDNA. First-strand cDNA was synthesized using SuperScript III with a 2:1 mix of oligo-dT and random hexamers. A synthetic immune receptor repertoire was used to measure amplification bias, and any remaining bias was corrected computationally. The authors processed their data as follows. Raw reads were preprocessed to remove errors, and CDR3 was defined according to IMGT conventions as the region from the conserved cysteine to phenylalanine. Clonality was calculated as 1 minus Shannon entropy normalized by log2 of the number of productive unique TCRs. Whether each scalp clone was CD4 or CD8 was inferred by checking scalp TCRbeta sequences against the CD4 and CD8 repertoires from sorted blood. TCRdb holds this immuneACCESS table with in-frame rearrangements only. Some clones are missing; in checked studies, unresolved V genes explain under half, and the rest has no known cause. D and trimming were read from the DNA, whereas the V and J calls and clone size are those reported in that table. The sample contains approximately 58,000 clones, around 47% of them found a single time. The ten most abundant clones make up roughly 47% of the sample.

This clonotype was sampled from a human donor with alopecia areata. The source material was NKG2D-low CD8+ T cells sorted from blood. This specimen's cell subset or site label, interpreted: sorted CD8+ NKG2D-low blood T cells. This receptor chain uses TRBV2 and TRBJ2-3; the D gene remains uncertain. CDR3 loop: CASSEGAGSTDTQYF. The nucleotides read TGTGCCAGCAGTGAAGGGGCCGGAAGCACAGATACGCAGTATTTT.